A single TCR beta chain is shown here with its context. The data were taken from a study of T cells in women clearing cervical HPV infection. Genomic DNA, averaging about 1,100 ng per sample, yielded TCR beta CDR3 via immunoSEQ. Generated by immunoSEQ multiplex PCR, the TCRdb table keeps only in-frame clones and is missing some. The sample table includes some 46,000 clones. The sequence derives from a woman between 18 and 75 years old with a cervical HPV16 infection that either progressed to CIN3+ or cleared (not recorded which). The sample was blood buffy coat.

The sequenced CDR3 bases are TGTGCCAGCAGCTTAGACTGGGCAGGGAATGGC. It codes for CASSLDWAGNG. In full, the CDR3 reads CASSLDWAGNGYTF. The chain joins TRBV7-2 to TRBJ1-2; D is perhaps TRBD1 (5 bases). The read ends 3 residues before the CDR3 terminus; that terminus is restored from the germline J gene. Deletions cut 1 base from V and 6 bases from J, with 12 bases between. Per germline, CDR1 SGHTA and CDR2 FQGNSA. This CDR3 contains 14 residues.